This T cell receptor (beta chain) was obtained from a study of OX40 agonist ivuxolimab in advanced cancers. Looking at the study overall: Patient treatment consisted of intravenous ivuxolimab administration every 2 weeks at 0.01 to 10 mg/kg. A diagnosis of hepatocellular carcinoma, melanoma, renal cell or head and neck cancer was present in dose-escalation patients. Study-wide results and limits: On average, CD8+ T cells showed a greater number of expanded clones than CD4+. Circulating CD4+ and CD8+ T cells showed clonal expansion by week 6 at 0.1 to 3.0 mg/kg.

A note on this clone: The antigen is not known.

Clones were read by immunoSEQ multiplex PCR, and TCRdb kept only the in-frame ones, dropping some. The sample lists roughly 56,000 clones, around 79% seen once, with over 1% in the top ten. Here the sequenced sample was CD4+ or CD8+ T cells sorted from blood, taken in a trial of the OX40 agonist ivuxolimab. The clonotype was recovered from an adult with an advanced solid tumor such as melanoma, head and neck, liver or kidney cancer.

The CDR3 loop reads CASSLGRGGGYTF. In nucleotides, the CDR3 is TGTGCCAGCAGTTTGGGAAGGGGCGGTGGCTACACCTTC. The chain uses TRBV28 and TRBJ1-2, with TRBD1 as a possible D gene (5 bases). The V end was cut by 3 bases, the J end by 7 bases, with 12 bases between. This CDR3 spans 13 amino acids. Germline V gives CDR1 MDHEN, CDR2 SYDVKM.